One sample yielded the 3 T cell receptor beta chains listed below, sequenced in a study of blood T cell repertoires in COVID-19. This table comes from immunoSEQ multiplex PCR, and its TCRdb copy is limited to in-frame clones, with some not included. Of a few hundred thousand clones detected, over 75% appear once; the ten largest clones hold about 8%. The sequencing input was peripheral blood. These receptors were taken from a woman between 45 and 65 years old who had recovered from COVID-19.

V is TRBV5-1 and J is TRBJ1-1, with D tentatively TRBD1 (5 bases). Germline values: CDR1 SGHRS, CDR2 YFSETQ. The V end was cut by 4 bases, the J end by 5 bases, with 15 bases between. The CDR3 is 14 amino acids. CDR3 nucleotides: TGCGCCAGCAGCACTCAAGGGGTGATTACTGAAGCTTTCTTT. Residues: CASSTQGVITEAFF.

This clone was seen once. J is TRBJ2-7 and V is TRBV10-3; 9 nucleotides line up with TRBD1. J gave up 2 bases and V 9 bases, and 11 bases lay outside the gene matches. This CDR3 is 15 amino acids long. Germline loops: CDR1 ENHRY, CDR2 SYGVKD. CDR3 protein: CAIGKTGTGTYEQYF. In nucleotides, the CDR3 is TGTGCCATAGGAAAAACCGGGACAGGGACCTACGAGCAGTACTTC.

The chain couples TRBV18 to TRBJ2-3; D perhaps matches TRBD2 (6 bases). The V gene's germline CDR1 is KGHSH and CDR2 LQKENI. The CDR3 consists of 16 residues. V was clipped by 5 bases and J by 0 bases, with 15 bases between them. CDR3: CASSSQPGLSTDTQYF. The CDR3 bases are TGTGCCAGCTCATCACAGCCGGGACTTAGCACAGATACGCAGTATTTT.